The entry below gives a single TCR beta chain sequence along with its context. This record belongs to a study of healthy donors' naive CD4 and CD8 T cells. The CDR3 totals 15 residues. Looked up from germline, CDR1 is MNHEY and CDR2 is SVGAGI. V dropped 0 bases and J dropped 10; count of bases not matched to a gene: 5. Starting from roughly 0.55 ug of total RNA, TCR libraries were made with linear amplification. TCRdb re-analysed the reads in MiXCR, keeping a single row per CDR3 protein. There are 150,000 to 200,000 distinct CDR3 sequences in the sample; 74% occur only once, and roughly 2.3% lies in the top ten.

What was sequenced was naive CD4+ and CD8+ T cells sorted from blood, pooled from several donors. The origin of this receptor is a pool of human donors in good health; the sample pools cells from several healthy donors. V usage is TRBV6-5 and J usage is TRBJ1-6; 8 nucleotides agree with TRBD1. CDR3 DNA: TGTGCCAGCAGTTACTCAGGGCAGGGGGCATCACCCCTCCACTTT. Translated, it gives CASSYSGQGASPLHF.